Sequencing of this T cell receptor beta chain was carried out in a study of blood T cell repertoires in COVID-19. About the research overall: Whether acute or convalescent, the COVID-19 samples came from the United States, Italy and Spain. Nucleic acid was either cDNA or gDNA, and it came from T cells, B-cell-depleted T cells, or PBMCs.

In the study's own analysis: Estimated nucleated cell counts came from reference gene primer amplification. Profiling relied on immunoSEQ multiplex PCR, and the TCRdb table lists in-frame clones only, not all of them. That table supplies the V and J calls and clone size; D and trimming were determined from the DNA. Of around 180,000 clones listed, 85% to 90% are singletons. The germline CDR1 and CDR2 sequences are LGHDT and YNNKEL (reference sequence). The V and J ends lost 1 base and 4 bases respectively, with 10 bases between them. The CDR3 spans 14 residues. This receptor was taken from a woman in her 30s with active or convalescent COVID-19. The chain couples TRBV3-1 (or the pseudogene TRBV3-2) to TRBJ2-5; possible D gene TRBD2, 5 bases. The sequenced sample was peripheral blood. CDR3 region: CASSQVGSGETQYF. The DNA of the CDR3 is TGTGCCAGCAGCCAAGTGGGGAGCGGAGAGACCCAGTACTTC.